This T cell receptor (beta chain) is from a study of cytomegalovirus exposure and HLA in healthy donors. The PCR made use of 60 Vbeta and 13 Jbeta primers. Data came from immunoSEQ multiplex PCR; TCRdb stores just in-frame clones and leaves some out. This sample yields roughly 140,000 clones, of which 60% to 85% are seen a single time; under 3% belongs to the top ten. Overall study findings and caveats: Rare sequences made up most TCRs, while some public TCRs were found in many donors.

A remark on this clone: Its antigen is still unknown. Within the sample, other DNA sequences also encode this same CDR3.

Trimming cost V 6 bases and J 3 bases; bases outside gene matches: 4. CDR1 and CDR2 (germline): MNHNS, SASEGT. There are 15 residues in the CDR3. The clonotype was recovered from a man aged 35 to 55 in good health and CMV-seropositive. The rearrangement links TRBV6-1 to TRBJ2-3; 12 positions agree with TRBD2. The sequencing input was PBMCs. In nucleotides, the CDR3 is TGTGCCAGCAGCTTGACTAGCGGGGGAACAGATACGCAGTATTTT. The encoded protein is CASSLTSGGTDTQYF.